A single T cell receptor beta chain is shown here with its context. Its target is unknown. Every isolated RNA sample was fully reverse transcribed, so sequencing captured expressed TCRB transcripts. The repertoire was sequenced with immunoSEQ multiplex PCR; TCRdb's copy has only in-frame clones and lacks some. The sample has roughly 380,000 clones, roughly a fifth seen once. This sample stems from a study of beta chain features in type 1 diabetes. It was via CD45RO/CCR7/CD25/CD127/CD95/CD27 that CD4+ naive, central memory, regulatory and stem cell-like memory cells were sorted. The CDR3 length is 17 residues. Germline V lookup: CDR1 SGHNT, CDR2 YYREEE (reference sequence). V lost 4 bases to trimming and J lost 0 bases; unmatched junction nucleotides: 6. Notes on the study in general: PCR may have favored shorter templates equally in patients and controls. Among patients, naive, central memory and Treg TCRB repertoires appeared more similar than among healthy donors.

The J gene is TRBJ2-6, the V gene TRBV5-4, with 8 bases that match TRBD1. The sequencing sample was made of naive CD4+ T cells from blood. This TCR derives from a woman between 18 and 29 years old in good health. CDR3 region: CASSRQGINSGANVLTF. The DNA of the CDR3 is TGTGCCAGCAGCCGACAGGGGATTAACTCTGGGGCCAACGTCCTGACTTTC. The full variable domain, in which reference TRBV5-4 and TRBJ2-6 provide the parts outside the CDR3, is ETGVTQSPTHLIKTRGQQVTLRCSSQSGHNTVSWYQQALGQGPQFIFQYYREEENGRGNFPPRFSGLQFPNYSSELNVNALELDDSALYLCASSRQGINSGANVLTFGAGSRLTVL.